Listed below are T cell receptor beta chains from one sample, sequenced in a study of T cells in Graves' hyperthyroidism and ophthalmopathy. TCRdb processed the multiplex PCR reads anew with MiXCR; each CDR3 protein has one entry. The table records about 290,000 distinct CDR3 sequences, roughly 15% of them present only once. Material for sequencing was blood. These receptors were collected from a woman in her thirties or forties with Graves' hyperthyroidism. Each CDR3 is given with its conserved first and last residue. Fields, in order: clone size, D gene, V gene, J gene, CDR3 DNA, CDR3 protein. A D gene is named only where the DNA matches it firmly. The size field is filled for only some rows; it gives once, few, many or a size class.

.	TRBD1	TRBV24-1	TRBJ2-2	TGTGCCACCAGTGAAACACACAGGGGGCGCAGGACCGGGGAGCTGTTTTTT	CATSETHRGRRTGELFF
.	TRBD2	TRBV20-1	TRBJ2-7	TGCAGTGCTAGAGTCTTGGCGGGCGGGACTAGCTGGGGCGAGCAGTACTTC	CSARVLAGGTSWGEQYF
many	TRBD2	TRBV5-4	TRBJ2-7	TGTGCCAGCAGCTATATAGCGGGATACGAGCAGTACTTC	CASSYIAGYEQYF
many	TRBD1	TRBV7-8	TRBJ2-7	TGTGCCAGCAGCTCCCCAGGGGGATGGGATTACGAGCAGTACTTC	CASSSPGGWDYEQYF
many	.	TRBV11-2	TRBJ1-1	TGTGCCAGCAGCTTAGATCGTCGAACAATGAACACTGAAGCTTTCTTT	CASSLDRRTMNTEAFF
few	TRBD1	TRBV18	TRBJ2-4	TGTGCCAGCTCACCGACCGAGGGACAGGAGAAAAACATTCAGTACTTC	CASSPTEGQEKNIQYF
many	.	TRBV7-9	TRBJ2-7	TGTGCCAGCAGTATTAGCGGCGCCTACGAGCAGTACTTC	CASSISGAYEQYF
.	TRBD1	TRBV2	TRBJ2-7	TGTGCCAGCAACTGGGACAGGGGGCCCTACGAGCAGTACTTC	CASNWDRGPYEQYF
few	.	TRBV29-1	TRBJ1-5	TGCAGCGTTGAAGAGGGGGATCAGCCCCAGCATTTT	CSVEEGDQPQHF
once	.	TRBV7-9	TRBJ2-7	TGTGCCAGCAGCTTACTCACCGGGAGTTATCTCGTCGACGAGCAGTACTTC	CASSLLTGSYLVDEQYF
.	.	TRBV2	TRBJ2-1	TGTGCCAGCAAAGGGTATTCCTACAATGAGCAGTTCTTC	CASKGYSYNEQFF
many	.	TRBV24-1	TRBJ2-1	TGTGCCACCAGTGATACACGGACAGGGAGGGCAGATGAGCAGTTCTTC	CATSDTRTGRADEQFF
.	TRBD1	TRBV5-5	TRBJ2-1	TGTGCCAGCAGGATGACAGGGTCCTCCTACAATGAGCAGTTCTTC	CASRMTGSSYNEQFF
.	TRBD2	TRBV9	TRBJ2-5	TGTGCCAGCAGCGTAGCTACAATCGGGGGGAACCAAGAGACCCAGTACTTC	CASSVATIGGNQETQYF
.	.	TRBV5-4	TRBJ1-2	TGTGCCAGCAGCTTGGGGACCAATACCGAGACTGCAAACTATGGCTACACCTTC	CASSLGTNTETANYGYTF